This TCR beta chain was found in a study of beta chain features in type 1 diabetes. On average, the one heparinised blood draw given by each donor was around 120 mL. Sorted CD4+ subsets: naive, central memory, regulatory, stem cell-like memory (CD45RO/CCR7/CD25/CD127/CD95/CD27 panel). TCRB transcripts that were expressed got sequenced, as all of the isolated RNA had been reverse transcribed. Libraries were prepared by immunoSEQ multiplex PCR; TCRdb keeps only in-frame clonotypes and omits some of them. The table lists approximately 400,000 clones, approximately 16% of them singletons. The table lists this clone with a few counts. This CDR3 comprises 16 residues. Germline CDR1 reads SGHRS; CDR2 reads YFSETQ. Trimming cost V 1 base and J 8 bases; bases outside gene matches: 11.

This TCR was recovered from a woman aged 18 to 35 in good health. This chain uses TRBV5-1 with TRBJ2-1; 8 bases fit TRBD2. The sequencing sample was made of naive CD4+ T cells from blood. The CDR3 protein is CASSLSRAGASDEQFF. The CDR3 bases are TGCGCCAGCAGCTTGAGTCGAGCGGGAGCGTCGGATGAGCAGTTCTTC.